These T cell receptor beta chains were read from a single sample in a study of T cells in Graves' hyperthyroidism and ophthalmopathy. From the multiplex PCR reads, TCRdb called clonotypes with MiXCR, one entry per CDR3 protein. The sample lists 660,000 or so distinct CDR3 sequences, about 45% occurring once. Sequenced input: peripheral blood or thyroid tissue (not recorded which). Receptors were obtained from an adult man with Graves' disease, either hyperthyroidism or ophthalmopathy (not recorded which). CDR3s include the opening cysteine and the closing phenylalanine or tryptophan. The D gene is left open where the match is weak. Size tells how often a clone was seen (once, few, many) or the class of an expanded clone, and some rows leave it out.

size,V,J,length,D,DNA,CDR3
NA,TRBV29-1,TRBJ1-6,16,NA,TGCAGCGTTGAAGAGGGGGATCGTTCCTATAATTCACCCCTCCACTTT,CSVEEGDRSYNSPLHF
NA,TRBV7-3,TRBJ1-4,13,TRBD1,TGTGCCAGCAGCTCGACAGGGATTGAAAAACTGTTTTTT,CASSSTGIEKLFF
many,TRBV29-1,TRBJ1-3,13,TRBD1,TGCAGCGTGGCCGGGACAGTTGGAAACACCATATATTTT,CSVAGTVGNTIYF
few,TRBV9,TRBJ2-7,13,NA,TGTGCCAGCAGTGCCAGGACATCCTACGAGCAGTACTTC,CASSARTSYEQYF
few,TRBV2,TRBJ1-1,13,NA,TGTGCCAGCAGTATATCGACCTACACTGAAGCTTTCTTT,CASSISTYTEAFF
many,TRBV10-2,TRBJ1-6,17,TRBD1,TGCGCCAGCAATCCGGGACAGCTTATGACCTATAATTCACCCCTCCACTTT,CASNPGQLMTYNSPLHF
NA,TRBV7-8,TRBJ1-3,16,NA,TGTGCCAGCAGCCATCTGACCGGCGGCTCTGGAAACACCATATATTTT,CASSHLTGGSGNTIYF
NA,TRBV15,TRBJ1-5,15,TRBD1,TGTGCCACCAGCAGTCGAGGACAGGGCTATCAGCCCCAGCATTTT,CATSSRGQGYQPQHF
NA,TRBV7-9,TRBJ2-7,15,NA,TGTGCCAGCAGCCCCTACAGGAGCTATGGCTACGAGCAGTACTTC,CASSPYRSYGYEQYF
many,TRBV7-3,TRBJ1-6,14,NA,TGTGCCAGCAGCCGCGGACAGAATAATTCACCCCTCCACTTT,CASSRGQNNSPLHF
NA,TRBV2,TRBJ1-5,15,TRBD1,TGTGCCAGCAGTTTACGCGGGACAGCTTATCAGCCCCAGCATTTT,CASSLRGTAYQPQHF
many,TRBV2,TRBJ1-1,13,NA,TGTGCCAGCAGTGAAGGAGTAGGGGTGTGGACTTTCTTT,CASSEGVGVWTFF
many,TRBV29-1,TRBJ1-1,11,NA,TGCAGCGTGATGGGGGGTAGTGAAGCTTTCTTT,CSVMGGSEAFF
NA,TRBV29-1,TRBJ1-2,14,NA,TGCAGCGCCGGCCAGGGGACTCCGACCTATGGCTACACCTTC,CSAGQGTPTYGYTF
NA,TRBV4-3,TRBJ1-1,15,NA,TGCGCCAGCAGCCAAGGAATAGGGATGAGAACTGAAGCTTTCTTT,CASSQGIGMRTEAFF
NA,TRBV7-2,TRBJ1-3,14,NA,TGTGCCAGCAGCCTACAATTCTCGGCGAACACCATATATTTT,CASSLQFSANTIYF
NA,TRBV12-3/TRBV12-4,TRBJ1-5,14,NA,TGTGCCAGCAGTTTGTCCCAGTACAATCAGCCCCAGCATTTT,CASSLSQYNQPQHF
NA,TRBV6-1,TRBJ2-5,13,NA,TGCGCCAGCAGTGCTAGCGATGTGGAGACCCAGTACTTC,CASSASDVETQYF
NA,TRBV13,TRBJ2-7,16,TRBD2,TGTGCCAGCAGCTTTCTAGCGGGAGGGCCAGAATACGAGCAGTACTTC,CASSFLAGGPEYEQYF
many,TRBV29-1,TRBJ1-5,13,NA,TGCAGCGCCTCGGGGGGGGATAATCAGCCCCAGCATTTT,CSASGGDNQPQHF
NA,TRBV9,TRBJ1-2,15,TRBD1,TGTGCCAGCAGCGTAGGGGGGACAGGGGTCTATGGCTACACCTTC,CASSVGGTGVYGYTF
few,TRBV6-1,TRBJ1-5,13,NA,TGTGCCAGCCGGCAGACGCTCAATCAGCCCCAGCATTTT,CASRQTLNQPQHF
NA,TRBV9,TRBJ2-5,17,TRBD2,TGTGCCAGCAGCGTAGGAGGGACTAGCGGTAACCAAGAGACCCAGTACTTC,CASSVGGTSGNQETQYF
few,TRBV12-3/TRBV12-4,TRBJ1-3,14,NA,TGTGCCAGCAGTTTCAGCGCCTCTGGAAACACCATATATTTT,CASSFSASGNTIYF
NA,TRBV7-9,TRBJ1-2,13,NA,TGTGCCAGCGGGGAAGCGGGTGTTTATGGCTACACCTTC,CASGEAGVYGYTF